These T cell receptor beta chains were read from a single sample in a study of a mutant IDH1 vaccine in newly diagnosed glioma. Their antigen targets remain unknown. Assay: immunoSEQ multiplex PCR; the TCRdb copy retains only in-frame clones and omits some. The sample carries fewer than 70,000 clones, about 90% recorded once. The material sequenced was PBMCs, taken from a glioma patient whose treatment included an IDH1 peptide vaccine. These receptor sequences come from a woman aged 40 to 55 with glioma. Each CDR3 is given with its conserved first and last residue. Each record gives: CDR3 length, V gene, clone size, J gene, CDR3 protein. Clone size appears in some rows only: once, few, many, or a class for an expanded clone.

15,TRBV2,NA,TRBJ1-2,CASSKGQGNLYGYTF
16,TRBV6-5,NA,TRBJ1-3,CASSYLQGGSGNTIYF
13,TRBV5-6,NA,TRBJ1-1,CASSPPGSGEAFF
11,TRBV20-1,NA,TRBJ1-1,CSAIDRTEAFF
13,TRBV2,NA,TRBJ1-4,CASYCVPCEKLFF
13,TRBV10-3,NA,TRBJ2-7,CAINPGPRSEQYF
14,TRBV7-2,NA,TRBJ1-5,CASSTRQGSQPQHF
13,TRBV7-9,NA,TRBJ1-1,CASTTGMNTEAFF
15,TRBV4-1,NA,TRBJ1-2,CASSQLRGGFRGYTF
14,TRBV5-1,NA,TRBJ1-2,CASSPRSGGYGYTF
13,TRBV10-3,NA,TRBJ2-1,CAISTPGRPGQFF
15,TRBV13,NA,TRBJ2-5,CASSLGQSRMETQYF
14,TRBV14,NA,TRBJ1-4,CATYLRATNEKLFF
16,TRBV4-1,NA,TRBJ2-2,CASSHGTGANTGELFF
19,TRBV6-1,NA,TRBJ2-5,CASSAKERVLAGGRETQYF
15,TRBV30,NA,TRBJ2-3,CAWGASGRGTDTQYF
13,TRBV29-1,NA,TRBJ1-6,CSRGGQRICPLHF
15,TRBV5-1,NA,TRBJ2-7,CASSLGGQVSYEQYF
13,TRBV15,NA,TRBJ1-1,CATSRGSHTEAFF
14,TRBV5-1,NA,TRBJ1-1,CASSLDNRGTEAFF
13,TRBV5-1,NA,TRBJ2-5,CASSLGGLETQYF
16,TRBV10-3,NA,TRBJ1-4,CAISEHRGQTNEKLFF
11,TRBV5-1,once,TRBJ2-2,CASGNTGELFF
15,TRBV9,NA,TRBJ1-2,CASSVLDRGDYGYTF
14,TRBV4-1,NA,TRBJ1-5,CASSPQGGNQPQHF
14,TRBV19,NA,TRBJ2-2,CASSRTGNTGELFF
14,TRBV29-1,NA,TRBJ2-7,CSVGPRQGAYEQYF
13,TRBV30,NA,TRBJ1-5,CAWSVQGGQPQHF
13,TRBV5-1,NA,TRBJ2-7,CASSSRVDYEQYF
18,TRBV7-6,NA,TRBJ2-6,CASSPTSGGLSGANVLTF
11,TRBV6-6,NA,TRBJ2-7,CASSYAYEQYF
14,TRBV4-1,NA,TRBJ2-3,CASSQPWDAPEQYF
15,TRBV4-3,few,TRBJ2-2,CASSQAGGSTGELFF
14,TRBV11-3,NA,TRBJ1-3,CASTSRGRVNTIYF
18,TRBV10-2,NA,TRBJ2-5,CASSEFPPEQPYQETQYF
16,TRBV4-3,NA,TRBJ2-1,CASSPTLGGLYNEQFF
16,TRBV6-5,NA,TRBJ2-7,CASSYSGGRGTYEQYF
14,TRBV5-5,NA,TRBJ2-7,CASSSTDSFYEQYF
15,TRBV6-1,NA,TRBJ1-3,CASSEETYSGNTIYF
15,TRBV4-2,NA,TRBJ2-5,CASSQGLGVKETQYF
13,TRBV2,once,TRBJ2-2,CASSDGDTGELFF
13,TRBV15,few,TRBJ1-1,CATSRDLLPEAFF
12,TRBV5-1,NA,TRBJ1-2,CASSLSGDGYTF
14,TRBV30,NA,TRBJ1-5,CAWSRASGNQPQHF
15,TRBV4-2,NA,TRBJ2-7,CASSQVLAGSYEQYF